Shown below are 23 T cell receptor beta chains from a single sample sequenced in a study of T cell changes during pregnancy in multiple sclerosis. Assay used: immunoSEQ multiplex PCR; TCRdb lists only in-frame clones, some missing. The sample holds 85,000 to 100,000 clones, roughly 92% seen once. Sequences were derived from peripheral blood, sampled in the first trimester of pregnancy. These receptors originate from a female donor with multiple sclerosis, enrolled in a pregnancy study.

The V and J genes are TRBV11-1 and TRBJ1-2; tentative D call: TRBD1 (5 bases). Trimming stripped 5 bases from V and 0 bases from J, with 13 bases between. Germline V gene data show CDR1 as SGHAT and CDR2 as FQDESV (reference sequence). The CDR3 length is 15 residues. The CDR3 protein is CASSTGTGANYGYTF. The CDR3 nucleotides are TGTGCCAGCAGCACCGGGACGGGGGCTAACTATGGCTACACCTTC.

The chain carries TRBV28 and TRBJ1-1; maybe TRBD1 (6 bases). V shed 6 bases and J shed 6 bases, with 11 bases lying between them. The CDR3 is made up of 12 amino acids. The germline CDR1 and CDR2 sequences are MDHEN and SYDVKM. CDR3 sequence reads: CASSQDSPEAFF. The CDR3 DNA follows: TGTGCCAGCAGCCAGGACAGCCCTGAAGCTTTCTTT.

CDR3 residues: CASSVDGGDTIYF. The CDR3 DNA reads TGTGCCAGCAGCGTAGACGGAGGAGACACCATATATTTT. V gene TRBV9 combines with J gene TRBJ1-3; D gene unclear. This CDR3 comprises 13 residues. Trimming removed 0 bases from V and 8 bases from J, with 9 bases in between. Germline lookup yields CDR1 SGDLS and CDR2 YYNGEE.

CDR3 loop: CASSFQGALGETQYF. The CDR3, as DNA: TGTGCCAGCAGTTTCCAGGGGGCGCTAGGGGAGACCCAGTACTTC. This chain uses TRBV27 with TRBJ2-5, with 8 bases that match TRBD1. CDR3 length: 15 amino acids. Trimming removed 3 bases from V and 5 bases from J; junction bases left unmatched: 8. Germline assignment: CDR1 MNHEY and CDR2 SMNVEV (reference sequence).

V gene TRBV28 combines with J gene TRBJ2-2, with D perhaps matching TRBD2 (6 bases). Trimming shortened V by 2 bases and J by 9 bases, and 13 bases separated the two germline ends. Per germline, CDR1 MDHEN and CDR2 SYDVKM. There are 14 residues in the CDR3. In DNA form, the CDR3 reads TGTGCCAGCAGTTTAGGGGGACTGGCCCGGGAGCTGTTTTTT. Translation gives CASSLGGLARELFF.

The V and J genes are TRBV6-1 and TRBJ2-1; 8 nucleotides match TRBD2. Germline V CDR1 and CDR2: MNHNS, SASEGT. V shed 5 bases and J 9 bases; nucleotides not matched to a gene: 12. The CDR3 has 15 amino acids. CDR3 amino acids: CASSRSGNLWGEQFF. In nucleotides, the CDR3 is TGTGCCAGCAGTCGTAGCGGGAACCTATGGGGTGAGCAGTTCTTC.

The rearrangement joins TRBV7-6 to TRBJ2-6; 9 bases fit TRBD2. Germline V gives CDR1 SGHVS, CDR2 FNYEAQ. Trimming removed 2 bases from V and 0 bases from J; junction bases left unmatched: 8. The CDR3 totals 19 residues. CDR3 coding DNA: TGTGCCAGCAGCTTAAGAGTAGCGGGGGCAAGCTCTGGGGCCAACGTCCTGACTTTC. As protein: CASSLRVAGASSGANVLTF.

V and J are TRBV5-4 and TRBJ2-1; 10 bases match TRBD2. This CDR3 has 15 residues. Germline V gene lookup returns CDR1 SGHNT and CDR2 YYREEE (reference sequence). Unmatched junction bases numbered 6, after V lost 2 bases and J lost 7 bases. The CDR3 DNA sequence: TGTGCCAGCAGCTTAACGCTAGCGGGAGTAAATGAGCAGTTCTTC. It encodes CASSLTLAGVNEQFF. Filled out from reference TRBV5-4 and TRBJ2-1, the complete variable domain reads ETGVTQSPTHLIKTRGQQVTLRCSSQSGHNTVSWYQQALGQGPQFIFQYYREEENGRGNFPPRFSGLQFPNYSSELNVNALELDDSALYLCASSLTLAGVNEQFFGPGTRLTVL.

The chain has TRBV28 and TRBJ2-5; TRBD1 might be the D (6 bases). The V and J ends lost 5 bases and 0 bases respectively, with 13 bases between them. The V gene's germline CDR1 is MDHEN and CDR2 SYDVKM. This CDR3 comprises 15 residues. CDR3 protein: CASSLSQGYQETQYF. In DNA, the CDR3 is TGTGCCAGCAGTCTAAGCCAGGGGTACCAAGAGACCCAGTACTTC.

The chain links TRBV2 to TRBJ1-1, with 7 nucleotides matching TRBD1. With V trimmed by 7 bases and J by 6 bases, 17 bases remained unmatched. The germline CDR1 and CDR2 sequences are SNHLY and FYNNEI. CDR3 length: 16 residues. CDR3 nucleotides: TGTGCCAGCACTCGAAAATACCGGGACAGAGGGGCTGAAGCTTTCTTT. Translation gives CASTRKYRDRGAEAFF. Supplemented by reference TRBV2 and TRBJ1-1, the full variable domain reads EPEVTQTPSHQVTQMGQEVILRCVPISNHLYFYWYRQILGQKVEFLVSFYNNEISEKSEIFDDQFSVERPDGSNFTLKIRSTKLEDSAMYFCASTRKYRDRGAEAFFGQGTRLTVV.

The chain joins TRBV29-1 to TRBJ1-1; 7 bases fit TRBD1. V shed 5 bases, J shed 1 base, and the junction held 4 bases outside the gene matches. The CDR3 loop spans 13 amino acids. CDR1 and CDR2 from the germline V gene are SQVTM and ANQGSEA. The CDR3 bases are TGCAGCGTTAACAGGGGCTGGAACACTGAAGCTTTCTTT. It translates to CSVNRGWNTEAFF.

The chain recombines TRBV27 with TRBJ2-5; the D gene is possibly TRBD1 (6 bases). V was cut by 5 bases and J by 2 bases, with 12 bases left in between. CDR1 is MNHEY and CDR2 is SMNVEV in the germline V gene (reference sequence). The CDR3 sequence is 14 residues long. The CDR3 DNA reads as TGTGCCAGCAGTGTAGGACAGCGTCAAGAGACCCAGTACTTC. It specifies CASSVGQRQETQYF.

The chain has TRBV6-6 and TRBJ2-7; tentatively, D is TRBD2 (5 bases). The ends were cut back, 2 bases at V and 3 bases at J, with 8 bases in the middle. The CDR3 is made up of 13 amino acids. Per germline, CDR1 MNHNY and CDR2 SVGAGI (reference sequence). The chain's CDR3 is CASSYTGSYEQYF. As DNA, the CDR3 is TGTGCCAGCAGTTACACGGGGAGCTACGAGCAGTACTTC.

Note on this clone: The junction departs from germline at one end; a sequencing error may be responsible. J is TRBJ2-7 and V is TRBV30, with 11 nucleotides matching TRBD2. The V gene's germline CDR1 is GTSNPN and CDR2 SVGIG (reference sequence). The CDR3 consists of 11 residues. DNA of the CDR3: TGTGCCTGGACCGGACTAGCGGGCCTCAAATTC. This codes for CAWTGLAGLKF. The full variable domain, with the rest looked up from reference TRBV30 and TRBJ2-7, is SQTIHQWPATLVQPVGSPLSLECTVEGTSNPNLYWYRQAAGRGLQLLFYSVGIGQISSEVPQNLSASRPQDRQFILSSKKLLLSDSGFYLCAWTGLAGLKFGPGTRLTVT.

The genes are TRBV19 and TRBJ1-1; D call uncertain. The CDR3 has 12 amino acids. Trimming stripped 3 bases from V and 7 bases from J, with 9 bases between. Germline V CDR1 and CDR2: LNHDA, SQIVND (reference sequence). The CDR3, as DNA: TGTGCCAGTAGTATTTTCTCAGGTGAAGCTTTCTTT. Protein product: CASSIFSGEAFF.

J is TRBJ2-3 and V is TRBV5-1, with D unresolved. Germline CDR1 is SGHRS and CDR2 is YFSETQ. This CDR3 has 14 amino acids. V lost 0 bases and J lost 6, with 11 bases in between. The CDR3 DNA sequence: TGCGCCAGCAGCTTGGAGACGTCCAGGGATACGCAGTATTTT. It yields the protein CASSLETSRDTQYF.

J is TRBJ2-7 and V is TRBV15; 7 bases map to TRBD1. Germline CDR1 and CDR2: LNHNV and YYDKDF (reference sequence). The CDR3 is made up of 15 amino acids. After removal of 0 bases from V and 9 bases from J, the junction contained 11 bases not matched to a gene. The CDR3, as DNA: TGTGCCACCAGCAGAGATAGTGGGACAGCTTTCCCGCAGTACTTC. Amino acids: CATSRDSGTAFPQYF.

The chain joins TRBV5-6 to TRBJ2-1; 12 bases align to TRBD2. The germline V gene has CDR1 SGHDT and CDR2 YYEEEE. CDR3 length: 18 residues. With V trimmed by 1 base and J by 3 bases, 8 bases remained unmatched. The DNA of the CDR3 is TGTGCCAGCAGCTTGAATAGGGGACTAGCGGGCCTCTACAATGAGCAGTTCTTC. Translation: CASSLNRGLAGLYNEQFF.

V is TRBV27 and J is TRBJ1-2, with D tentatively TRBD1 (5 bases). The CDR3 extends over 15 amino acids. CDR1 is MNHEY, CDR2 SMNVEV, per germline (reference sequence). The V end lost 1 base, the J end lost 8 bases, and 17 bases lay between the germline ends. The CDR3: CASSLWARSPGGYTF. DNA of the CDR3: TGTGCCAGCAGTTTATGGGCCAGGAGCCCAGGGGGCTACACCTTC.

The chain employs TRBV14 and TRBJ2-3, with a tentative D call TRBD2 (5 bases). With 3 bases removed from V and 4 bases from J, the gap between germline ends came to 14 bases. This CDR3 is 15 amino acids long. CDR1 SGHDN and CDR2 FVKESK come from the germline V gene. CDR3 nucleotides: TGTGCCAGCAGCCAGCGTACGGTGGGAGCAGATACGCAGTATTTT. Encoded protein: CASSQRTVGADTQYF.

In its sample, this clone was seen once. The chain employs TRBV19 and TRBJ2-1, with 11 bases aligning to TRBD2. V was clipped by 7 bases and J by 7 bases; unmatched bases: 6. The length of the CDR3 is 14 residues. Germline values: CDR1 LNHDA, CDR2 SQIVND (reference sequence). Here the CDR3 reads CASTLAGGINEQFF. CDR3 in DNA: TGTGCCAGTACGTTAGCGGGAGGGATAAATGAGCAGTTCTTC.

The genes are TRBV6-5 and TRBJ2-7; the D gene is possibly TRBD1 (6 bases). The germline CDR1 and CDR2 sequences are MNHEY and SVGAGI. Trimming took 7 bases from V and 6 from J, leaving 10 bases between them. This CDR3 is 11 amino acids long. The CDR3 DNA is TGTGCCAGCACACAGGGAGTCGAGCAGTACTTC. Encoded protein: CASTQGVEQYF.

The gene calls are TRBV4-1 and TRBJ2-5, with 7 bases identical to TRBD1. The CDR3 is 16 residues long. Germline CDR1 is MGHRA and CDR2 is YSYEKL. V lost 1 base and J lost 6; bases outside the gene matches: 11. For the CDR3, the DNA is TGCGCCAGCAGCCAAGGGAATACAGGGGTCCGGAAGACCCAGTACTTC. Its protein product is CASSQGNTGVRKTQYF.